In this sample, the clone carrying this TCR beta chain turned up once. Its target is not known. Clones were read by immunoSEQ multiplex PCR, and TCRdb kept only the in-frame ones, dropping some. This table holds roughly 2.6 million clones, roughly nine tenths found once. This specimen comes from a study of shared clonotypes between healthy human individuals. As for the study in general: Three plates were used per donor for CD4 naive, three for CD4 memory, two for CD8 naive and one for CD8 memory.

The study, taken as a whole, reports: Generation probability values for non-shared clonotypes were lower than those for clonotypes shared by all four donors.

The CDR3 runs 14 residues. The germline CDR1 and CDR2 sequences are SEHNR and FQNEAQ (reference sequence). V was shortened by 2 bases and J by 4 bases, with 11 bases between the two germline ends. This chain joins TRBV7-9 and TRBJ2-5; D is possibly TRBD1 (5 bases). The TCR originated in a man aged 18 to 29 in good health. The sequenced material came from naive CD4+ T cells sorted from blood. Subset noted: CD45RA+ positively selected. The CDR3 region is CASSLIRARETQYF. CDR3 DNA sequence: TGTGCCAGCAGCTTAATCAGGGCTCGAGAGACCCAGTACTTC. The full variable domain, in which reference TRBV7-9 and TRBJ2-5 provide the parts outside the CDR3, is DTGVSQNPRHKITKRGQNVTFRCDPISEHNRLYWYRQTLGQGPEFLTYFQNEAQLEKSRLLSDRFSAERPKGSFSTLEIQRTEQGDSAMYLCASSLIRARETQYFGPGTRLLVL.